The TCR beta chain under discussion was sequenced for a study of blood T cells in healthy people across ages. On the study more broadly: Per every two T cells, about one barcoded beta molecule was captured by template switching.

The extraction recovered at least 5.5 micrograms of total RNA per sample. The CDR3 covers 14 residues. Germline lookup yields CDR1 DFQATT and CDR2 SNEGSKA (reference sequence). Trimming left V 0 bases short and J 5 bases short, with 13 bases between. Primed by a sample-barcoded 5' primer and a J-beta primer mix, a second PCR proceeded for roughly 7 to 12 cycles. TCRdb processed the 5' RACE reads anew with MiXCR; each CDR3 protein has one entry. The table has around 1,500,000 distinct CDR3 sequences, 25% to 30% seen once; the top ten hold about 7.7%. Regarding this clonotype: The antigen is not known.

Study-level points and caveats: Diversity was higher, and naive CD4+ cells more numerous, in long-lived donors than in aged donors. Not knowing donor CMV status may have confounded expanded clonotype changes.

The rearrangement links TRBV20-1 to TRBJ2-5; the D gene is possibly TRBD2 (5 bases). The receptor's source is a woman in her 30s in good health. Sequenced sample: blood. This CDR3 is CSARDPRGPETQYF. In nucleotides, the CDR3 is TGCAGTGCTAGAGATCCCCGGGGTCCGGAGACCCAGTACTTC.